These 27 T cell receptor beta chains originate from one sample sequenced in a study of early T cells in non-severe SARS-CoV-2 infection. TCRdb re-called the 5' RACE reads through MiXCR, storing one row per CDR3 protein. The profile shows 83,000 or so distinct CDR3 sequences, 10% of them singletons. The sample here was whole blood, taken at baseline. Source of these receptors: an adult who was a healthcare worker with PCR-confirmed SARS-CoV-2 infection or an uninfected control (not recorded which).

This clonotype was seen only a few times. J is TRBJ1-4 and V is TRBV11-2; D is uncertain. CDR1 SGHAT and CDR2 FQNNGV come from the germline V gene. Trimming pared 4 bases from V and 6 bases from J, leaving 15 bases between. This CDR3 comprises 15 residues. CDR3: CASSSGMAGDEKLFF. The CDR3 nucleotides read TGTGCCAGCAGCTCCGGCATGGCCGGCGATGAAAAACTGTTTTTT.

This clonotype showed up just a few times. V and J are TRBV9 and TRBJ2-3; D is unclear. V was shortened by 1 base and J by 4 bases, with 7 bases between the two germline ends. CDR1 and CDR2 from the germline V gene are SGDLS and YYNGEE. CDR3 length equals 13 residues. The CDR3 region has the DNA TGTGCCAGCAGCGTACAGGTGGCAGATACGCAGTATTTT. Translation: CASSVQVADTQYF.

This clonotype has at least ten counts. CDR3 nucleotides: TGCAGTGCTAGTTCAGGACTAGCGGGAGGGAGCGATACGCAGTATTTT. It specifies CSASSGLAGGSDTQYF. J is TRBJ2-3 and V is TRBV20-1, with 15 bases aligning to TRBD2. Germline V gene lookup returns CDR1 DFQATT and CDR2 SNEGSKA (reference sequence). CDR3 size: 16 residues. Trimming removed 3 bases from V and 6 bases from J; junction bases left unmatched: 7.

This clonotype was found a few times. The chain carries TRBV4-1 and TRBJ2-6, with TRBD1 identical over 8 bases. There are 18 residues in the CDR3. V lost 4 bases to trimming and J lost 0 bases; unmatched junction nucleotides: 8. Germline-derived CDR1 and CDR2 are MGHRA and YSYEKL. CDR3 sequence (DNA): TGCGCCAGCAGCCGACAGACAGGGGAAGTCTCTGGGGCCAACGTCCTGACTTTC. Translation: CASSRQTGEVSGANVLTF.

This clonotype occurred a few times. The V call is TRBV14, the J call TRBJ2-1; 12 bases line up with TRBD2. Germline V lookup: CDR1 SGHDN, CDR2 FVKESK. This CDR3 comprises 16 residues. V trimming: 1 base; J trimming: 3 bases; junction bases outside the gene matches: 1. DNA of the CDR3: TGTGCCAGCAGCCAAGGGACTAGCGGGATCTACAATGAGCAGTTCTTC. Its protein is CASSQGTSGIYNEQFF.

This rearrangement joins TRBV5-1 to TRBJ1-1; a possible D gene is TRBD1 (5 bases). This CDR3 is 14 amino acids long. Germline-derived CDR1 and CDR2 are SGHRS and YFSETQ. V gave up 0 bases and J gave up 4 bases, with 10 bases separating them. The CDR3 spells CASSLGTQGTEAFF. In nucleotides, the CDR3 is TGCGCCAGCAGCTTGGGGACGCAGGGCACTGAAGCTTTCTTT. Drawing the rest from reference TRBV5-1 and TRBJ1-1, the complete variable domain is KAGVTQTPRYLIKTRGQQVTLSCSPISGHRSVSWYQQTPGQGLQFLFEYFSETQRNKGNFPGRFSGRQFSNSRSEMNVSTLELGDSALYLCASSLGTQGTEAFFGQGTRLTVV.

This clonotype was picked up many times. The rearrangement uses TRBV6-2 or TRBV6-3 and TRBJ2-7; no clear D gene. Trimming shortened V by 4 bases and J by 0 bases, and 1 base separated the two germline ends. The CDR3 spans 11 residues. Germline V CDR1 and CDR2: MNHEY, SVGEGT. CDR3 in DNA: TGTGCCAGCAGTTTCTCCTACGAGCAGTACTTC. Residues: CASSFSYEQYF.

The sample holds a few counts of this clonotype. CDR3 sequence reads: CASNGGSSGNEQFF. The DNA for the CDR3 is TGTGCCAGCAACGGCGGGAGTAGTGGGAATGAGCAGTTCTTC. The chain combines TRBV25-1 with TRBJ2-1; 7 positions match TRBD2. V was clipped by 7 bases and J by 7 bases; unmatched bases: 10. The germline gives CDR1 MGHDK, CDR2 SYGVNS. The CDR3 has 14 residues. Full variable domain (missing parts from reference TRBV25-1 and TRBJ2-1): EADIYQTPRYLVIGTGKKITLECSQTMGHDKMYWYQQDPGMELHLIHYSYGVNSTEKGDLSSESTVSRIRTEHFPLTLESARPSHTSQYLCASNGGSSGNEQFFGPGTRLTVL.

V is TRBV24-1 and J is TRBJ2-1; 9 nucleotides match TRBD1. This CDR3 is 16 amino acids long. The germline CDR1 and CDR2 sequences are KGHDR and SFDVKD. J was trimmed by 6 bases and V by 3 bases; bases with no gene match: 8. The CDR3: CATSDRGQGLGNEQFF. The CDR3, as DNA: TGTGCCACCAGTGATCGCGGACAGGGGTTGGGCAATGAGCAGTTCTTC.

This chain links TRBV7-9 with TRBJ2-5; D gene ambiguous. Germline values: CDR1 SEHNR, CDR2 FQNEAQ (reference sequence). CDR3 length: 15 residues. Trimming removed 5 bases from V and 5 bases from J, with 18 bases in between. CDR3 region: CASSLVVGYTETQYF. Here the CDR3 DNA reads TGTGCCAGCAGCCTAGTTGTGGGATACACGGAGACCCAGTACTTC.

This clonotype occurred a few times. The J gene is TRBJ1-2, the V gene TRBV29-1; TRBD1 agrees at 7 bases. Germline CDR1 SQVTM, CDR2 ANQGSEA. V shed 6 bases, J shed 5 bases, and the junction held 6 bases outside the gene matches. This CDR3 comprises 12 residues. CDR3 region: CSVGGTAYGYTF. In nucleotides, the CDR3 is TGCAGCGTGGGAGGGACAGCATATGGCTACACCTTC.

J is TRBJ1-6 and V is TRBV11-2; D possibly corresponds to TRBD1 (5 bases). Germline V gene data show CDR1 as SGHAT and CDR2 as FQNNGV. V lost 6 bases to trimming and J lost 4 bases, with 13 bases between them. This CDR3 spans 15 amino acids. In DNA, the CDR3 is TGTGCCAGCAGGGGTAGGGGCCAATATAATTCACCCCTCCACTTT. Translating gives CASRGRGQYNSPLHF.

The chain uses TRBV30 and TRBJ2-1, with D possibly being TRBD2 (5 bases). This CDR3 has 14 amino acids. Trimming removed 3 bases at V and 4 bases at J, with 13 bases between. Germline V CDR1 and CDR2: GTSNPN, SVGIG (reference sequence). CDR3 bases: TGTGCCTGGAGCCCTGGCGGGCGATACAATGAGCAGTTCTTC. The encoded protein is CAWSPGGRYNEQFF.

The gene calls are TRBV19 and TRBJ1-5; no reliable D call. CDR1 is LNHDA and CDR2 is SQIVND in the germline V gene (reference sequence). The V and J ends lost 3 bases and 0 bases respectively, with 9 bases between them. The CDR3 is 15 amino acids. The CDR3 sequence is CASSMRDYSNQPQHF. The CDR3 coding sequence is TGTGCCAGTAGTATGAGAGACTATAGCAATCAGCCCCAGCATTTT.

This clonotype appeared many times. The chain employs TRBV12-3 or TRBV12-4 and TRBJ2-2; 13 nucleotides align to TRBD2. The CDR3 spans 15 residues. J was trimmed by 5 bases and V by 3 bases; bases with no gene match: 0. CDR3 residues: CASSLGLAGTGELFF. The CDR3 DNA is TGTGCCAGCAGTTTGGGACTAGCGGGGACCGGGGAGCTGTTTTTT.

V gene TRBV5-1 combines with J gene TRBJ2-7; TRBD2 agrees at 13 bases. The CDR3 extends over 16 amino acids. The V segment lost 2 bases and the J segment 6 bases; nucleotides outside the gene matches: 8. Germline V gives CDR1 SGHRS, CDR2 YFSETQ. The CDR3 nucleotides read TGCGCCAGCAGCTTAGGGACTAGCGGGATCCCATCCGAGCAGTACTTC. Translated: CASSLGTSGIPSEQYF. Using reference TRBV5-1 and TRBJ2-7 for the parts outside the CDR3, the full variable domain is KAGVTQTPRYLIKTRGQQVTLSCSPISGHRSVSWYQQTPGQGLQFLFEYFSETQRNKGNFPGRFSGRQFSNSRSEMNVSTLELGDSALYLCASSLGTSGIPSEQYFGPGTRLTVT.

The V and J genes are TRBV5-1 and TRBJ2-3; possible D gene TRBD2, 6 bases. CDR3 length: 15 amino acids. Germline V gene sequence: CDR1 SGHRS, CDR2 YFSETQ. Trimming left V 4 bases short and J 2 bases short, with 14 bases between. CDR3 nucleotide sequence: TGCGCCAGCAGCCGGGGGAGGCCGACCACAGATACGCAGTATTTT. Amino acids: CASSRGRPTTDTQYF. Supplemented by reference TRBV5-1 and TRBJ2-3, the full variable domain reads KAGVTQTPRYLIKTRGQQVTLSCSPISGHRSVSWYQQTPGQGLQFLFEYFSETQRNKGNFPGRFSGRQFSNSRSEMNVSTLELGDSALYLCASSRGRPTTDTQYFGPGTRLTVL.

The V gene is TRBV25-1, the J gene TRBJ2-5, with 8 bases lining up with TRBD2. With 9 bases clipped from V and 3 bases from J, the junction kept 12 bases outside the gene matches. Germline CDR1 MGHDK, CDR2 SYGVNS. The CDR3 is 15 amino acids. This CDR3 is CARSQREGREETQYF. The CDR3 coding sequence is TGTGCCAGGTCGCAACGGGAGGGCCGGGAAGAGACCCAGTACTTC.

This clonotype showed up just a few times. The V call is TRBV19, the J call TRBJ2-7; 12 bases fit TRBD1. CDR3 length equals 16 residues. Germline V gives CDR1 LNHDA, CDR2 SQIVND (reference sequence). Trimming took 5 bases from V and 9 from J; bases not matched to a gene: 14. The chain's CDR3 is CASSPAAGTGGLGQYF. CDR3 DNA: TGTGCCAGTAGTCCGGCCGCCGGGACAGGGGGCTTGGGGCAGTACTTC.

As for this clonotype: Given the absence of the conserved phenylalanine or tryptophan at the CDR3 end, a read error is likely. The rearrangement joins TRBV6-1 to TRBJ2-3; 7 nucleotides line up with TRBD1. The J segment lost 5 bases and the V segment lost 8 bases, leaving 1 base of the junction unmatched. In germline, CDR1 is MNHNS, CDR2 SASEGT. There are 11 residues in the CDR3. The CDR3 here is CASRQGDTQYV. As DNA, the CDR3 is TGTGCCAGCCGACAGGGAGATACGCAGTATGTT.

The chain employs TRBV20-1 and TRBJ2-2; 8 bases line up with TRBD2. Germline CDR1 reads DFQATT; CDR2 reads SNEGSKA (reference sequence). The CDR3 has 15 residues. V gave up 1 base and J gave up 0 bases; unmatched junction bases: 1. CDR3 sequence (DNA): TGCAGTGCTAGAGTTAGCGGGACGAACACCGGGGAGCTGTTTTTT. As protein: CSARVSGTNTGELFF.

This clonotype was recorded a few times. The chain carries TRBV6-6 and TRBJ1-3, with unresolved D. V lost 7 bases to trimming and J lost 4 bases, with 5 bases between them. CDR3 length equals 11 residues. Per germline, CDR1 MNHNY and CDR2 SVGAGI (reference sequence). The CDR3 DNA sequence: TGTGCCAGCATTGGGGGAAACACCATATATTTT. It is translated as CASIGGNTIYF.

This clonotype was observed many times. The chain's CDR3 is CASSLGTGRVRTQYF. As DNA, the CDR3 is TGTGCCAGCAGTTTAGGGACAGGCCGAGTTCGGACCCAGTACTTC. The chain uses TRBV28 and TRBJ2-5, with 8 bases lining up with TRBD1. The trim removed 2 bases at V and 7 bases at J, leaving 9 bases unmatched. The CDR3 length is 15 residues. Germline values: CDR1 MDHEN, CDR2 SYDVKM.

This clonotype came up a few times. In DNA, the CDR3 is TGTGCCAGCAGTTTGCCGGGAGTGAGCAATGAGCAGTTCTTC. This translates into CASSLPGVSNEQFF. The chain recombines TRBV28 with TRBJ2-1; tentatively, D is TRBD2 (6 bases). With 3 bases removed from V and 6 bases from J, the gap between germline ends came to 12 bases. The CDR3 runs to 14 residues. Germline CDR1 reads MDHEN; CDR2 reads SYDVKM.

This clonotype was observed a handful of times. The CDR3 region has the DNA TGTGCCAGCAGCTTTGGACTAGCGGGAAGAGAGACCCAGTACTTC. It is translated as CASSFGLAGRETQYF. The chain recombines TRBV5-4 with TRBJ2-5, with TRBD2 matching 12 bases. Germline CDR1 and CDR2: SGHNT and YYREEE (reference sequence). V lost 2 bases to trimming and J lost 4 bases; unmatched junction nucleotides: 3. The CDR3 runs 15 residues.

This clonotype was recorded many times. V gene TRBV6-1 combines with J gene TRBJ2-3, with TRBD2 identical over 7 bases. The V gene end was trimmed by 2 bases and the J gene end by 0 bases; junction bases not matched to a gene: 5. This CDR3 contains 16 residues. Germline V gene sequence: CDR1 MNHNS, CDR2 SASEGT. The chain's CDR3 is CASSEFLGGSTDTQYF. CDR3 DNA: TGTGCCAGCAGTGAATTTCTGGGGGGGAGCACAGATACGCAGTATTTT.

The chain uses TRBV30 and TRBJ2-5; perhaps TRBD1 as D (5 bases). The V end lost 2 bases, the J end lost 1 base, and 8 bases lay between the germline ends. CDR1 and CDR2 (germline): GTSNPN, SVGIG (reference sequence). The CDR3 runs to 13 residues. CDR3 bases: TGTGCCTGGAGTCCCGACAGCCAAGAGACCCAGTACTTC. This translates into CAWSPDSQETQYF.